Sequencing of this T cell receptor (beta chain) was carried out in a study of blood T cell repertoires in COVID-19. Study overall: The study drew acute and convalescent COVID-19 samples from the United States, Italy and Spain.

Per the original methods: Reference gene primer amplification in the assay estimated nucleated cell counts. The method was immunoSEQ multiplex PCR; TCRdb's version includes in-frame clones alone and lacks a portion of them. V and J calls plus clone size are reproduced from that table; the DNA served to infer D and trimming. Here the sample spans roughly 100,000 clones, 91% being singletons. The specimen was peripheral blood. The TCR originated in a young man with acute or convalescent COVID-19.

CDR3 residues: CATSTPEVARDTQYF. The CDR3 nucleotides read TGTGCCACCTCTACCCCGGAGGTAGCGAGAGATACGCAGTATTTT. V usage is TRBV15 and J usage is TRBJ2-3; possibly TRBD2 for D (5 bases). The CDR3 is made up of 15 amino acids. Germline V gene data show CDR1 as LNHNV and CDR2 as YYDKDF (reference sequence). The V and J ends lost 8 bases and 5 bases respectively, with 20 bases between them.